This TCR beta chain appears in the sequencing data of a study of blood T cell repertoires in COVID-19. Study overall: Donors in Cohort 3 who had recovered were those with two negative PCRs, healthcare professional clearance, or resolution of their symptoms.

Losses at the gene ends were 0 bases for V and 0 bases for J; bases not matched to a gene: 4. The CDR3 has 16 amino acids. Germline lookup yields CDR1 SGHRS and CDR2 YFSETQ. Participants were aged roughly 18 to 89 years from 20 to 30 US areas. Authors' data handling: Reference gene primer amplification gave estimated nucleated cell counts. Using immunoSEQ multiplex PCR, the repertoire was profiled, and TCRdb retains in-frame clones only, with some absent. Clonal size and the V and J genes are those of that table, whereas D and trimming came from the DNA. The sample lists more than 200,000 clones, around 87% occurring once.

This receptor was obtained from a man younger than 45 in a cohort exposed to, infected with or recovered from COVID-19 (not recorded which). The specimen was PBMCs or T cells enriched from blood (not recorded which). This chain links TRBV5-1 with TRBJ2-7; 9 bases match TRBD1. The DNA for the CDR3 is TGCGCCAGCAGCTTGGGGGGGACAGGGTCCTCCTACGAGCAGTACTTC. It is translated as CASSLGGTGSSYEQYF.